The clone carrying this TCR beta chain has a count of ten or more. Its antigen is unknown. The germline V gene has CDR1 SGHAT and CDR2 FQNNGV. The length of the CDR3 is 15 residues. Trimming left V 0 bases short and J 6 bases short, with 11 bases between. TCRdb reanalysed the 5' RACE reads using MiXCR and keeps one entry per CDR3 protein. This table has about 69,000 distinct CDR3 sequences, around a tenth appearing once. The data were taken from a study of early T cells in non-severe SARS-CoV-2 infection. Whole-study context: Sequencing used unsorted whole-blood bulk RNA, so chains lack pairing. Study-level points and caveats: VDJdb matching favored anti-spike CD8 responses, missing private and CD4 specificities.

The chain uses TRBV11-2 and TRBJ2-2, with D unresolved. The sequence was obtained from an adult who was a healthcare worker with PCR-confirmed SARS-CoV-2 infection or an uninfected control (not recorded which). Sequences were obtained from whole blood. The CDR3 spells CASSLDAPLAGELFF. CDR3 bases: TGTGCCAGCAGCTTAGATGCGCCATTAGCCGGGGAGCTGTTTTTT.